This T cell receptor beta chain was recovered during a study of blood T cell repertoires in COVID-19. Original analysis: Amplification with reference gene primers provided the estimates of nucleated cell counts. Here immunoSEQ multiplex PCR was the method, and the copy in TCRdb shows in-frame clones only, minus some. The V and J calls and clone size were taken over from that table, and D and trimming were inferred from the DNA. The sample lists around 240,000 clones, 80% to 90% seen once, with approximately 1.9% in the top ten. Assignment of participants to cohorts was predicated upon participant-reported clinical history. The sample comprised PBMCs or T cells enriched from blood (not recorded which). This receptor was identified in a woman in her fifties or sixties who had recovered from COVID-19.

CDR3 sequence reads: CASSQGVGRQGNNEQFF. In DNA, the CDR3 is TGTGCCAGCAGCCAAGGGGTGGGCCGTCAGGGGAACAATGAGCAGTTCTTC. The chain combines TRBV14 with TRBJ2-1; possibly TRBD1 for D (6 bases). This CDR3 comprises 17 residues. Trimming stripped 1 base from V and 5 bases from J, with 18 bases between. The germline V gene has CDR1 SGHDN and CDR2 FVKESK.